The 17 T cell receptor beta chains given below trace back to one sample, sequenced in a study of T cell changes during pregnancy in multiple sclerosis (dated by TCRdb to between 2018 and 2020). Libraries were built with the immunoSEQ multiplex PCR assay. As stored in TCRdb, this immuneACCESS dataset retains in-frame rearrangements with V and J assigned. A fraction of the clones does not appear; measured against another copy, unresolved V genes explain less than half of the discrepancy, and the remainder lacks a known reason. The sample table holds 91,000 or so clones, of which 80% to 95% were seen once. The ten largest clones capture approximately 2.2% of the sample. Specimen: peripheral blood, collected after pregnancy. These receptors all come from a female donor with multiple sclerosis, enrolled in a pregnancy study.

This sequence joins TRBV2 and TRBJ1-1; no clear D. This CDR3 contains 11 residues. Germline V gene data show CDR1 as SNHLY and CDR2 as FYNNEI. Trimming shortened V by 6 bases and J by 11 bases, and 13 bases separated the two germline ends. Here the CDR3 reads CASSPAGHAFF. CDR3 in DNA: TGTGCCAGCAGCCCCGCGGGCCACGCTTTCTTT.

The V gene is TRBV6-6, the J gene TRBJ1-4; 7 nucleotides agree with TRBD1. Germline V lookup: CDR1 MNHNY, CDR2 SVGAGI (reference sequence). The V segment lost 2 bases and the J segment 7 bases; nucleotides outside the gene matches: 7. The length of the CDR3 is 15 residues. CDR3 nucleotide sequence: TGTGCCAGCAGTTACCTGGAGGGGGCGCGTGAAAAACTGTTTTTT. Translation: CASSYLEGAREKLFF.

J is TRBJ2-1 and V is TRBV11-3; D call uncertain. This CDR3 comprises 13 residues. CDR1 and CDR2 from the germline V gene are SGHNT and YENEEA. Trimming stripped 3 bases from V and 12 bases from J, with 15 bases between. CDR3 sequence: CASSLMGSPGQFF. In DNA, the CDR3 is TGTGCCAGCAGCTTGATGGGCAGCCCAGGGCAGTTCTTC.

V and J are TRBV5-1 and TRBJ2-1; D might be TRBD2 (5 bases). This CDR3 is 15 amino acids long. CDR1 SGHRS and CDR2 YFSETQ come from the germline V gene. The V and J ends lost 0 bases and 6 bases respectively, with 13 bases between them. The CDR3 bases are TGCGCCAGCAGCTTGGAACGGGGTATAATCAATGAGCAGTTCTTC. Its translation: CASSLERGIINEQFF. The full variable domain, its missing parts supplied by reference TRBV5-1 and TRBJ2-1, is KAGVTQTPRYLIKTRGQQVTLSCSPISGHRSVSWYQQTPGQGLQFLFEYFSETQRNKGNFPGRFSGRQFSNSRSEMNVSTLELGDSALYLCASSLERGIINEQFFGPGTRLTVL.

This chain uses TRBV27 with TRBJ2-3; a possible D gene is TRBD2 (6 bases). The V gene lost 6 bases and the J gene lost 4 bases, with 14 bases spanning the gap. This CDR3 region has 14 residues. Per the germline V gene, CDR1 is MNHEY and CDR2 is SMNVEV (reference sequence). CDR3 bases: TGTGCCAGCAGCTCCACTAGCTCCGCAGATACGCAGTATTTT. Its translation: CASSSTSSADTQYF.

V usage is TRBV5-4 and J usage is TRBJ1-5; the match to TRBD1 covers 9 bases. The CDR3 length is 19 residues. Germline CDR1 reads SGHNT; CDR2 reads YYREEE (reference sequence). V trimming: 0 bases; J trimming: 5 bases; junction bases outside the gene matches: 15. CDR3 nucleotides: TGTGCCAGCAGCTTGGGCCCGGGACAGGGAAGTCTCGTGGATCAGCCCCAGCATTTT. This encodes CASSLGPGQGSLVDQPQHF.

The gene calls are TRBV11-3 and TRBJ2-3; TRBD2 agrees at 8 bases. Germline V lookup: CDR1 SGHNT, CDR2 YENEEA. J gave up 1 base and V 4 bases, and 10 bases lay outside the gene matches. The CDR3 runs 17 residues. Written as DNA, the CDR3 is TGTGCCAGCAGCTCATTCCTTAGCGGGGAGGGCACAGATACGCAGTATTTT. Its translation: CASSSFLSGEGTDTQYF.

This clone was seen just once. The chain uses TRBV30 and TRBJ2-2; the match to TRBD2 covers 7 bases. J was trimmed by 3 bases and V by 5 bases; bases with no gene match: 6. In germline, CDR1 is GTSNPN, CDR2 SVGIG (reference sequence). The CDR3 is 14 residues long. In DNA form, the CDR3 reads TGTGCCTGGGAGGCACTAGCGTACACCGGGGAGCTGTTTTTT. Translation: CAWEALAYTGELFF.

The CDR3 region is CARSLGQVDGYTF. The CDR3 DNA follows: TGTGCCAGAAGCTTGGGACAGGTGGATGGCTACACCTTC. This rearrangement joins TRBV5-3 to TRBJ1-2, with a possible D match to TRBD1 (6 bases). TRBV5-3 is designated an ORF whose function remains uncertain. The CDR3 is 13 amino acids. Trimming took off 0 bases at V and 6 bases at J, with 9 bases between the two ends.

V and J are TRBV19 and TRBJ1-5, with D uncertain. Germline CDR1 LNHDA, CDR2 SQIVND (reference sequence). Trimming pared 7 bases from V and 3 bases from J, leaving 19 bases between. This CDR3 spans 16 amino acids. In DNA, the CDR3 is TGTGCCAGTACCCAGTTGGCCGAACAGTACAATCAGCCCCAGCATTTT. Translating gives CASTQLAEQYNQPQHF. Complete variable domain (other parts from reference TRBV19 and TRBJ1-5): DGGITQSPKYLFRKEGQNVTLSCEQNLNHDAMYWYRQDPGQGLRLIYYSQIVNDFQKGDIAEGYSVSREKKESFPLTVTSAQKNPTAFYLCASTQLAEQYNQPQHFGDGTRLSIL.

This clone is a singleton in its sample. V gene TRBV5-6 combines with J gene TRBJ2-7; no reliable D call. The germline V gene has CDR1 SGHDT and CDR2 YYEEEE. V was clipped by 6 bases and J by 0 bases, with 7 bases between them. The CDR3 has 12 amino acids. This chain's CDR3 is CASTKFSYEQYF. CDR3 sequence (DNA): TGTGCCAGCACTAAATTCTCCTACGAGCAGTACTTC.

This sequence joins TRBV5-1 and TRBJ2-7; TRBD1 matches at 10 bases. CDR3 length: 15 residues. The junction had 8 bases not matched to a gene; V was cut back by 4 bases and J by 4 bases. Germline values: CDR1 SGHRS, CDR2 YFSETQ. DNA for the CDR3: TGCGCCAGCAGCCCCGGACAGGGGGTATCGTACGAGCAGTACTTC. It is translated as CASSPGQGVSYEQYF.

The V gene is TRBV6-5, the J gene TRBJ1-2; 7 positions agree with TRBD1. Germline CDR1 and CDR2: MNHEY and SVGAGI. The CDR3 runs 13 residues. Trimming at V came to 5 bases and at J to 8 bases, leaving 8 bases not matched to a gene. The CDR3, as DNA: TGTGCCAGCAGTCGACGACAGGGTGCGGGCTACACCTTC. It specifies CASSRRQGAGYTF.

The chain carries TRBV19 and TRBJ2-1, with TRBD1 identical over 9 bases. CDR1 and CDR2 from the germline V gene are LNHDA and SQIVND (reference sequence). The CDR3 has 14 residues. The junction had 8 bases not matched to a gene; V was cut back by 11 bases and J by 3 bases. In DNA, the CDR3 is TGTGCCGCAAACGGGGGACAGGGCTACAATGAGCAGTTCTTC. It specifies CAANGGQGYNEQFF.

The chain has TRBV6-5 and TRBJ2-7; perhaps TRBD1 as D (6 bases). In germline, CDR1 is MNHEY, CDR2 SVGAGI. The V and J ends lost 4 bases and 2 bases respectively, with 18 bases between them. This CDR3 contains 16 residues. This chain's CDR3 is CASSSGPGTYAYEQYF. The CDR3, as DNA: TGTGCCAGCAGTTCGGGCCCCGGGACATACGCCTACGAGCAGTACTTC.

The genes are TRBV30 and TRBJ2-7; 11 nucleotides line up with TRBD2. The CDR3 loop spans 19 amino acids. The germline V gene has CDR1 GTSNPN and CDR2 SVGIG (reference sequence). The ends lost 4 bases at V and 5 bases at J; junction bases unmatched: 22. CDR3 in amino acids: CAWNRVRWTSGYPSHEQYF. The CDR3 nucleotides are TGTGCCTGGAACCGGGTACGGTGGACTAGCGGGTACCCTTCCCACGAGCAGTACTTC.

This clone occurred once. The rearrangement joins TRBV9 to TRBJ2-5; TRBD2 agrees at 16 bases. From germline, CDR1 is SGDLS and CDR2 YYNGEE. CDR3 size: 17 residues. V lost 3 bases and J lost 5; bases outside the gene matches: 7. The CDR3 DNA is TGTGCCAGCAGCGCGGGACTAGCGGGAGGGCCTGCGGAGACCCAGTACTTC. This translates into CASSAGLAGGPAETQYF.